A single sample gave rise to the 11 T cell receptor beta chains below, sequenced in a study of blood T cells in healthy people across ages. The use of a sample-barcoded 5' primer and a J-beta primer mix characterized a second PCR of 7 to 11 cycles. Using its own MiXCR run on the 5' RACE reads, TCRdb lists one record per CDR3 protein. This table holds about 570,000 distinct CDR3 sequences, about 26% found once. The data also belong to a second study, concerning T cells of mothers and their children.

Sequencing was carried out using blood. The receptors were sampled from a boy aged 2 to 9 in good health.

The V call is TRBV7-6, the J call TRBJ2-3, with 7 bases matching TRBD2. This CDR3 has 15 residues. Germline V gene sequence: CDR1 SGHVS, CDR2 FNYEAQ. After removal of 3 bases from V and 14 bases from J, the junction contained 17 bases not matched to a gene. CDR3 residues: CASSFPATTSGLVYF. CDR3 coding DNA: TGTGCCAGCAGCTTCCCCGCCACCACGTCCGGACTAGTGTATTTT.

The chain uses TRBV10-3 and TRBJ2-7; D remains ambiguous. CDR3 length: 15 residues. The V gene's germline CDR1 is ENHRY and CDR2 SYGVKD. V dropped 3 bases and J dropped 1 base, with 13 bases sitting between them. The CDR3 sequence is CAISDSPATSYEQYF. The CDR3 nucleotides are TGTGCCATCAGTGACTCCCCGGCGACATCCTACGAGCAGTACTTC.

The rearrangement uses TRBV9 and TRBJ1-2, with 8 positions matching TRBD1. Germline V gene sequence: CDR1 SGDLS, CDR2 YYNGEE. This CDR3 is built from 16 residues. The J segment lost 5 bases and the V segment lost 4 bases, leaving 13 bases of the junction unmatched. The CDR3 DNA is TGTGCCAGCAGCACCCAGGGGGCAGGGGGCTGGTATGGCTACACCTTC. Its protein is CASSTQGAGGWYGYTF.

In the case of this clonotype: A much more abundant neighbour one base away suggests this may be a read error. The chain employs TRBV10-2 and TRBJ2-5; 7 bases are shared with TRBD1. The CDR3 is 13 residues long. In germline, CDR1 is WSHSY, CDR2 SAAADI. With 8 bases clipped from V and 1 base from J, the junction kept 4 bases outside the gene matches. The CDR3 protein is CASPGQFQETQYF. The CDR3 DNA sequence: TGCGCCAGCCCGGGACAGTTCCAAGAGACCCAGTACTTC.

The chain carries TRBV6-5 and TRBJ1-4; 7 bases line up with TRBD1. The germline gives CDR1 MNHEY, CDR2 SVGAGI. The CDR3 is made up of 14 amino acids. J gave up 6 bases and V 10 bases, and 11 bases lay outside the gene matches. The DNA of the CDR3 is TGTGCCACCGGGGCAGGGGACAGTGATGAAAAACTGTTTTTT. Its protein product is CATGAGDSDEKLFF.

Here the CDR3 DNA reads TGTGCCAGCAGCCAAGATTTGGCAGGGGGAGCCGACAATGAGCAGTTCTTC. This codes for CASSQDLAGGADNEQFF. The chain couples TRBV3-1 to TRBJ2-1, with 7 positions matching TRBD1. In germline, CDR1 is LGHDT, CDR2 YNNKEL (reference sequence). The CDR3 runs 17 residues. The junction had 10 bases not matched to a gene; V was cut back by 0 bases and J by 5 bases.

J is TRBJ2-5 and V is TRBV2, with no clear D. V was cut by 11 bases and J by 0 bases, with 10 bases left in between. The germline V gene has CDR1 SNHLY and CDR2 FYNNEI. The CDR3 length is 12 residues. CDR3 loop: CAVGWDQETQYF. Here the CDR3 DNA reads TGTGCCGTTGGCTGGGACCAAGAGACCCAGTACTTC. Full variable domain (missing parts from reference TRBV2 and TRBJ2-5): EPEVTQTPSHQVTQMGQEVILRCVPISNHLYFYWYRQILGQKVEFLVSFYNNEISEKSEIFDDQFSVERPDGSNFTLKIRSTKLEDSAMYFCAVGWDQETQYFGPGTRLLVL.

This chain links TRBV6-5 with TRBJ2-2, with TRBD1 as a possible D gene (5 bases). Germline assignment: CDR1 MNHEY and CDR2 SVGAGI. Trimming left V 2 bases short and J 0 bases short, with 13 bases between. CDR3 size: 17 residues. The CDR3: CASSYNRRPANTGELFF. The CDR3 DNA sequence: TGTGCCAGCAGTTACAACAGGCGACCTGCGAACACCGGGGAGCTGTTTTTT.

The chain carries TRBV30 and TRBJ2-2; D may be TRBD2 (6 bases). CDR1 GTSNPN and CDR2 SVGIG come from the germline V gene (reference sequence). The CDR3 loop spans 13 amino acids. V lost 4 bases, J lost 4 bases, and 10 bases lay in between. In nucleotides, the CDR3 is TGTGCCTGGAAGGAGGGACCCACCGGGGAGCTGTTTTTT. Translation: CAWKEGPTGELFF.

This clonotype came up many times. CDR3 bases: TGCAGCGCAGGAGAAAGAGGAGGGGCAGAGACCCAGTACTTC. Its translation is CSAGERGGAETQYF. The rearrangement uses TRBV29-1 and TRBJ2-5, with D possibly TRBD2 on 6 matching bases. Germline CDR1 SQVTM, CDR2 ANQGSEA. V dropped 7 bases and J dropped 4 bases, with 19 bases sitting between them. The CDR3 spans 14 residues.

This clonotype appeared many times. This rearrangement joins TRBV2 to TRBJ1-5; 9 bases fit TRBD1. V lost 6 bases and J lost 6; bases outside the gene matches: 0. Germline V gives CDR1 SNHLY, CDR2 FYNNEI. This CDR3 spans 12 amino acids. The CDR3 DNA is TGTGCCAGCAGGACAGGGGGTCAGCCCCAGCATTTT. Protein sequence: CASRTGGQPQHF.